The clone carrying this T cell receptor (beta chain) was detected only once. The sample originates from a study of blood T cell repertoires in COVID-19. In the authors' workflow: Estimation of nucleated cell counts was performed using reference gene primer amplification. Sequencing was performed with immunoSEQ multiplex PCR; in TCRdb, only in-frame clones are kept and a portion is missing. For V, J and clone size, that table is used; D and trimming come from the DNA. In the table there are roughly 150,000 clones, 65% to 85% of which are singletons. The V gene lost 0 bases and the J gene lost 2 bases, with 4 bases spanning the gap. Germline values: CDR1 SGHAT, CDR2 FQNNGV. The CDR3 extends over 13 amino acids.

The receptor comes from a man aged 70-80 years with active or convalescent COVID-19. J is TRBJ1-2 and V is TRBV11-2; no firm D call. Sequencing was performed on peripheral blood. The DNA for the CDR3 is TGTGCCAGCAGCTTAGACCCAAACTATGGCTACACCTTC. The encoded protein is CASSLDPNYGYTF.